This entry lists 12 T cell receptor beta chains sequenced from one sample in a study of blood T cells in healthy people across ages. Then a second PCR, running about 6 to 11 cycles, was carried out with a sample-barcoded 5' primer and a J-beta primer mix. TCRdb ran MiXCR on the 5' RACE reads and lists one entry per CDR3 protein. The sample contains 780,000 or so distinct CDR3 sequences, 20% to 25% of which appear only once. The same sample was also used in a study of T cells of mothers and their children.

The sequencing sample was made of blood. The receptors shown here come from a boy between 10 and 17 years old in good health.

This clonotype was seen more than once but under ten times. V is TRBV3-1 and J is TRBJ1-4; 10 bases agree with TRBD1. The CDR3 extends over 14 amino acids. The V gene's germline CDR1 is LGHDT and CDR2 YNNKEL (reference sequence). V lost 7 bases and J lost 8; bases outside the gene matches: 7. CDR3 in amino acids: CASTSRDRGEKLFF. DNA for the CDR3: TGTGCCAGCACCTCCCGGGACAGGGGCGAAAAACTGTTTTTT.

This clonotype showed up just a few times. This chain joins TRBV30 and TRBJ2-3; no definite D call. CDR1 and CDR2 from the germline V gene are GTSNPN and SVGIG (reference sequence). CDR3 size: 16 residues. Trimming shortened V by 2 bases and J by 1 base, and 16 bases separated the two germline ends. The CDR3 reads CAWSPNWNPGTDTQYF. The DNA for the CDR3 is TGTGCCTGGAGTCCAAACTGGAACCCCGGCACAGATACGCAGTATTTT. Full variable domain (rest looked up from reference TRBV30 and TRBJ2-3): SQTIHQWPATLVQPVGSPLSLECTVEGTSNPNLYWYRQAAGRGLQLLFYSVGIGQISSEVPQNLSASRPQDRQFILSSKKLLLSDSGFYLCAWSPNWNPGTDTQYFGPGTRLTVL.

The chain carries TRBV20-1 and TRBJ2-5; 8 nucleotides agree with TRBD2. TRBJ2-7 matches the DNA end more closely, so the J call is doubtful. The CDR3 totals 13 residues. CDR1 is DFQATT, CDR2 SNEGSKA, per germline (reference sequence). The CDR3: CSADGTSSYEQYF. CDR3 DNA: TGCAGTGCTGACGGGACTAGTTCCTACGAGCAGTACTTC.

CDR3 in amino acids: CASDHRQGWSYEQYF. DNA for the CDR3: TGTGCCAGCGACCACAGACAGGGGTGGTCCTACGAGCAGTACTTC. This chain joins TRBV28 and TRBJ2-7; 8 bases align to TRBD1. Germline CDR1 reads MDHEN; CDR2 reads SYDVKM. V lost 8 bases to trimming and J lost 1 base; unmatched junction nucleotides: 10. The CDR3 covers 15 residues.

The chain employs TRBV12-3 or TRBV12-4 and TRBJ2-7, with 9 bases identical to TRBD2. The CDR3 has 17 amino acids. V dropped 0 bases and J dropped 3; count of bases not matched to a gene: 9. In DNA form, the CDR3 reads TGTGCCAGCAGTTTAGCGAAGATGCGGGAGGGCCTCTACGAGCAGTACTTC. It specifies CASSLAKMREGLYEQYF.

The chain carries TRBV20-1 and TRBJ2-5, with TRBD1 identical over 8 bases. Trimming took 3 bases from V and 5 from J; bases not matched to a gene: 8. The CDR3 sequence is 14 residues long. Germline V gives CDR1 DFQATT, CDR2 SNEGSKA (reference sequence). The CDR3 DNA reads as TGCAGTGCTAGCTTCCGGGACAGGAGGGAGACCCAGTACTTC. It yields the protein CSASFRDRRETQYF.

This clonotype was seen more than once but under ten times. The chain joins TRBV29-1 to TRBJ2-1; no clear D. The length of the CDR3 is 11 residues. V was trimmed by 5 bases and J by 6 bases, leaving 8 bases between them. Germline values: CDR1 SQVTM, CDR2 ANQGSEA. The CDR3: CSVRPTNEQFF. The DNA of the CDR3 is TGCAGCGTTCGTCCGACCAATGAGCAGTTCTTC.

There are a few counts of this clonotype. This rearrangement joins TRBV15 to TRBJ1-2; D remains unclear. Trimming shortened V by 1 base and J by 8 bases, and 14 bases separated the two germline ends. The CDR3 is 14 residues long. The germline gives CDR1 LNHNV, CDR2 YYDKDF (reference sequence). Here the CDR3 reads CATSRVASVGGYTF. Here the CDR3 DNA reads TGTGCCACCAGCAGAGTGGCCTCCGTAGGAGGCTACACCTTC.

About this clonotype itself: This may be a read error: a much more frequent sequence differs by one nucleotide. This sequence joins TRBV7-9 and TRBJ2-2; tentative D call: TRBD2 (6 bases). V dropped 4 bases and J dropped 4 bases, with 10 bases sitting between them. This CDR3 has 14 amino acids. The germline gives CDR1 SEHNR, CDR2 FQNEAQ (reference sequence). The CDR3 DNA follows: TGTGCCAGCAGCTCGGGACTCCGCACCGGGGAGCTGTTTTTT. Encoded protein: CASSSGLRTGELFF.

The J gene is TRBJ2-7, the V gene TRBV4-3; 10 bases align to TRBD1. The better agreement between TRBJ2-5 and the DNA end casts doubt on the J call. The CDR3 is 17 residues long. Germline lookup yields CDR1 LGHNA and CDR2 YSLEER. In nucleotides, the CDR3 is TGCGCCAGCAGCCAAGTCGGACAGGGGGTTGGTAAAGAGACCCAGTACTTC. This encodes CASSQVGQGVGKETQYF.

The CDR3 here is CASSLGKTRGTQYF. In nucleotides, the CDR3 is TGTGCCAGCAGTTTGGGAAAGACTCGGGGGACCCAGTACTTC. The V and J genes are TRBV28 and TRBJ2-5; tentatively, D is TRBD2 (5 bases). V lost 3 bases, J lost 7 bases, and 15 bases lay in between. Per the germline V gene, CDR1 is MDHEN and CDR2 is SYDVKM. There are 14 residues in the CDR3.

This clonotype turned up a few times. This sequence joins TRBV6-5 and TRBJ1-2; perhaps TRBD1 as D (5 bases). Trimming removed 5 bases at V and 4 bases at J, with 14 bases between. The CDR3 has 14 amino acids. Germline V gene data show CDR1 as MNHEY and CDR2 as SVGAGI. The CDR3 reads CASSPPGTGYGYTF. In DNA, the CDR3 is TGTGCCAGCAGTCCCCCCGGGACGGGCTATGGCTACACCTTC.